This T cell receptor beta chain was found in a study of identical twins. General study findings and limits: Conclusions leaned on cross-sectional statistical analysis and did not track the same donors over time. For out-of-frame beta sequences, excess twin sharing was weaker.

Worth noting for this clonotype: Antigen unknown.

Donors were all healthy Caucasians. Each CDR3 protein is one row after TCRdb ran MiXCR on the 5' RACE reads. The sample shows approximately 690,000 distinct CDR3 sequences, around 6% of them seen only once. The germline CDR1 and CDR2 sequences are SEHNR and FQNEAQ (reference sequence). This CDR3 has 12 amino acids. V lost 6 bases, J lost 8 bases, and 11 bases lay in between. The specimen sequenced was naive T cells sorted from blood. The chain has TRBV7-9 and TRBJ2-1; D is unclear. This TCR came from a young man in good health. The CDR3 protein is CASRPLGYEQFF. Written as DNA, the CDR3 is TGTGCCAGCAGGCCGCTGGGGTATGAGCAGTTCTTC.